The 14 T cell receptor beta chains below were found in one sample sequenced in a study of T cell responses to AZD1222 COVID-19 vaccine. Data came from immunoSEQ multiplex PCR; TCRdb stores just in-frame clones and leaves some out. The sample holds approximately 130,000 clones, roughly nine tenths seen once. This specimen was peripheral blood, taken on day 0 of AZD1222 vaccination. These receptors all come from an adult in good health.

The genes are TRBV6-6 and TRBJ2-1; a possible D gene is TRBD1 (5 bases). Germline V gives CDR1 MNHNY, CDR2 SVGAGI (reference sequence). V lost 0 bases and J 2 bases, leaving 8 bases between the germline ends. CDR3 length: 15 residues. Written as DNA, the CDR3 is TGTGCCAGCAGTTACTCAGGGGTGGCCTACAATGAGCAGTTCTTC. This codes for CASSYSGVAYNEQFF.

The rearrangement joins TRBV18 to TRBJ1-5, with D unclear. In germline, CDR1 is KGHSH, CDR2 LQKENI. The CDR3 contains 13 residues. The V end lost 2 bases, the J end lost 3 bases, and 5 bases lay between the germline ends. In DNA, the CDR3 is TGTGCCAGCTCACCAGGGGTCAATCAGCCCCAGCATTTT. This encodes CASSPGVNQPQHF.

The chain couples TRBV30 to TRBJ1-1, with D unresolved. The CDR3 has 13 residues. Germline values: CDR1 GTSNPN, CDR2 SVGIG (reference sequence). V shed 0 bases and J shed 5 bases, with 10 bases lying between them. The CDR3 DNA reads as TGTGCCTGGAGTGTTACGAGGTGGACTGAAGCTTTCTTT. This sequence encodes CAWSVTRWTEAFF.

The chain has TRBV5-1 and TRBJ1-6; D possibly corresponds to TRBD1 (5 bases). V was shortened by 0 bases and J by 7 bases, with 23 bases between the two germline ends. CDR1 and CDR2 (germline): SGHRS, YFSETQ. This CDR3 region has 19 residues. The CDR3 DNA is TGCGCCAGCAGCTTGGCCGGTACGGGACTTAACATCGAGAATTCACCCCTCCACTTT. The encoded protein is CASSLAGTGLNIENSPLHF.

This clone was picked up one time. The CDR3, as DNA: TGTGCCAGCAGCTGGGCAGCGGACGGGCAGCCCCAGCATTTT. Translating gives CASSWAADGQPQHF. The chain couples TRBV9 to TRBJ1-5; D ambiguous. V lost 4 bases, J lost 7 bases, and 15 bases lay in between. The germline V gene has CDR1 SGDLS and CDR2 YYNGEE. The CDR3 consists of 14 residues.

The V gene is TRBV10-1, the J gene TRBJ2-2, with 11 positions matching TRBD1. This CDR3 contains 16 residues. Germline CDR1 and CDR2: WNHNN and SYGVQD (reference sequence). V shed 6 bases, J shed 4 bases, and the junction held 7 bases outside the gene matches. The CDR3 region is CASRDRGPHGTGELFF. CDR3 DNA sequence: TGCGCCAGCAGGGACAGGGGGCCGCATGGCACCGGGGAGCTGTTTTTT.

The J gene is TRBJ1-5, the V gene TRBV18; no definite D call. The CDR3 runs 14 residues. V dropped 1 base and J dropped 5 bases, with 9 bases sitting between them. In germline, CDR1 is KGHSH, CDR2 LQKENI. The CDR3 nucleotides are TGTGCCAGCTCACCACGGAGGGCCGATCAGCCCCAGCATTTT. Translation: CASSPRRADQPQHF.

This clone occurred many times. The V gene is TRBV5-4, the J gene TRBJ1-1, with D possibly being TRBD1 (5 bases). Looked up from germline, CDR1 is SGHNT and CDR2 is YYREEE (reference sequence). This CDR3 is built from 14 residues. Trimming shortened V by 0 bases and J by 3 bases, and 9 bases separated the two germline ends. The CDR3 coding sequence is TGTGCCAGCAGCTTGGCCTTGGGGGACACTGAAGCTTTCTTT. Translated, it gives CASSLALGDTEAFF.

V usage is TRBV5-1 and J usage is TRBJ2-5; TRBD1 matches 7 bases. The CDR3 has 15 amino acids. The ends lost 3 bases at V and 1 base at J; junction bases unmatched: 6. CDR1 and CDR2 from the germline V gene are SGHRS and YFSETQ. Here the CDR3 DNA reads TGCGCCAGCAGCTGGGGTTACAGGGGCCAAGAGACCCAGTACTTC. The encoded protein is CASSWGYRGQETQYF.

This clone came up a few times. The CDR3 DNA is TGTGCCAGCAGTTACGGGGGCACGAACACTGAAGCTTTCTTT. It is translated as CASSYGGTNTEAFF. V usage is TRBV6-5 and J usage is TRBJ1-1; possible D gene TRBD1, 6 bases. Trimming pared 2 bases from V and 1 base from J, leaving 8 bases between. The germline V gene encodes CDR1 MNHEY and CDR2 SVGAGI. This CDR3 region has 14 residues.

The chain joins TRBV19 to TRBJ2-1, with 8 bases that match TRBD1. CDR3 size: 15 residues. Germline-derived CDR1 and CDR2 are LNHDA and SQIVND (reference sequence). J gave up 8 bases and V 4 bases, and 10 bases lay outside the gene matches. The CDR3 coding sequence is TGTGCCAGTAGTACTAAGGACAGGGAAACCGATGAGCAGTTCTTC. Translation gives CASSTKDRETDEQFF. Full variable domain (rest looked up from reference TRBV19 and TRBJ2-1): DGGITQSPKYLFRKEGQNVTLSCEQNLNHDAMYWYRQDPGQGLRLIYYSQIVNDFQKGDIAEGYSVSREKKESFPLTVTSAQKNPTAFYLCASSTKDRETDEQFFGPGTRLTVL.

The chain is built from TRBV20-1 and TRBJ2-7; 8 bases are shared with TRBD2. V gave up 3 bases and J gave up 3 bases; unmatched junction bases: 1. From germline, CDR1 is DFQATT and CDR2 SNEGSKA (reference sequence). The CDR3 sequence is 12 residues long. Here the CDR3 DNA reads TGCAGTGCTAGTCGGGGGGGCTACGAGCAGTACTTC. This sequence encodes CSASRGGYEQYF.

The V call is TRBV7-3, the J call TRBJ2-1; a possible D gene is TRBD1 (7 bases). Trimming stripped 5 bases from V and 8 bases from J, with 16 bases between. The length of the CDR3 is 14 residues. Germline assignment: CDR1 SGHTA and CDR2 FQGTGA. Here the CDR3 DNA reads TGTGCCAGCAGCCGCGACAGGGACTCAGATGAGCAGTTCTTC. It is translated as CASSRDRDSDEQFF.

This rearrangement joins TRBV30 to TRBJ1-1; 7 bases are a match to TRBD1. Germline-derived CDR1 and CDR2 are GTSNPN and SVGIG (reference sequence). V lost 4 bases to trimming and J lost 4 bases; unmatched junction nucleotides: 3. This CDR3 has 12 amino acids. The CDR3 region has the DNA TGTGCCTGGAACCCAGGGGGCACTGAAGCTTTCTTT. It codes for CAWNPGGTEAFF.